The 17 T cell receptor beta chains listed next were all sequenced from one sample in a study of blood T cell repertoires in COVID-19. Produced via immunoSEQ multiplex PCR; TCRdb's table is partial and in-frame only. The repertoire holds approximately 100,000 clones, with 75% to 90% as singletons. Material: peripheral blood. The receptors derive from an elderly man with acute or convalescent COVID-19.

The CDR3 sequence is CASSEADIGYTF. DNA of the CDR3: TGTGCCAGCAGTGAAGCGGACATTGGCTACACCTTC. The rearrangement joins TRBV6-1 to TRBJ1-2; the D gene is possibly TRBD1 (5 bases). The CDR3 is 12 amino acids. Trimming removed 0 bases from V and 7 bases from J, with 6 bases in between. The V gene's germline CDR1 is MNHNS and CDR2 SASEGT.

The gene calls are TRBV7-2 and TRBJ1-5; a possible D gene is TRBD1 (6 bases). Per the germline V gene, CDR1 is SGHTA and CDR2 is FQGNSA. Trimming took off 4 bases at V and 0 bases at J, with 16 bases between the two ends. The CDR3 has 17 amino acids. The CDR3 loop reads CASSSDGRGYSNQPQHF. The CDR3 DNA is TGTGCCAGCAGCTCCGATGGCAGGGGTTATAGCAATCAGCCCCAGCATTTT.

The chain joins TRBV4-3 to TRBJ2-5, with TRBD2 matching over 14 bases. V lost 3 bases, J lost 5 bases, and 2 bases stayed unmatched. The CDR3 length is 15 residues. Germline CDR1 reads LGHNA; CDR2 reads YSLEER. In DNA form, the CDR3 reads TGCGCCAGCAGCCAGGGACTAGCGGGAGTTGAGACCCAGTACTTC. It yields the protein CASSQGLAGVETQYF.

The chain employs TRBV12-3 or TRBV12-4 and TRBJ1-5; no reliable D call. The CDR3 is 12 amino acids. Trimming pared 9 bases from V and 5 bases from J, leaving 11 bases between. CDR3 in DNA: TGTGCCAGTGGGCAATTGCATCAGCCCCAGCATTTT. Protein: CASGQLHQPQHF.

The chain couples TRBV7-3 to TRBJ1-1; D is perhaps TRBD1 (5 bases). This CDR3 is built from 16 residues. V was shortened by 1 base and J by 1 base, with 13 bases between the two germline ends. Germline CDR1 reads SGHTA; CDR2 reads FQGTGA. CDR3 in DNA: TGTGCCAGCAGCTTAATGGGGGGACGAACGAACACTGAAGCTTTCTTT. Protein sequence: CASSLMGGRTNTEAFF.

The V and J genes are TRBV9 and TRBJ2-2; 8 nucleotides agree with TRBD2. This CDR3 comprises 16 residues. Germline-derived CDR1 and CDR2 are SGDLS and YYNGEE. V shed 4 bases, J shed 5 bases, and the junction held 10 bases outside the gene matches. The CDR3 here is CASSFTWTSQTGELFF. CDR3 sequence (DNA): TGTGCCAGCAGCTTCACATGGACTAGCCAGACCGGGGAGCTGTTTTTT.

V gene TRBV6-5 combines with J gene TRBJ2-2; 8 nucleotides align to TRBD2. After removal of 2 bases from V and 3 bases from J, the junction contained 2 bases not matched to a gene. Germline CDR1 reads MNHEY; CDR2 reads SVGAGI. This CDR3 is built from 15 residues. DNA of the CDR3: TGTGCCAGCAGTTACGTAGCGGGGTACACCGGGGAGCTGTTTTTT. Amino acid sequence: CASSYVAGYTGELFF.

This clone was observed a few times. This chain uses TRBV6-6 with TRBJ2-7, with 7 bases lining up with TRBD2. Germline V gene lookup returns CDR1 MNHNY and CDR2 SVGAGI (reference sequence). The CDR3 extends over 12 amino acids. The V gene end was trimmed by 10 bases and the J gene end by 3 bases; junction bases not matched to a gene: 6. The CDR3: CATRAGFYEQYF. The CDR3 nucleotides are TGTGCCACCCGAGCGGGGTTCTACGAGCAGTACTTC.

The rearrangement uses TRBV9 and TRBJ1-2; TRBD1 matches at 7 bases. The V segment lost 3 bases and the J segment 4 bases; nucleotides outside the gene matches: 6. This CDR3 region has 14 residues. Per germline, CDR1 SGDLS and CDR2 YYNGEE. The CDR3 loop reads CASSARQGRYGYTF. In DNA, the CDR3 is TGTGCCAGCAGCGCCCGACAGGGCCGCTATGGCTACACCTTC. Combining the CDR3 with reference TRBV9 and TRBJ1-2 gives the whole variable domain DSGVTQTPKHLITATGQRVTLRCSPRSGDLSVYWYQQSLDQGLQFLIQYYNGEERAKGNILERFSAQQFPDLHSELNLSSLELGDSALYFCASSARQGRYGYTFGSGTRLTVV.

This chain joins TRBV3-1 (or the pseudogene TRBV3-2) and TRBJ2-2, with a possible D match to TRBD1 (5 bases). V was pared by 6 bases and J by 5 bases, with 10 bases between. Germline-derived CDR1 and CDR2 are LGHDT and YNNKEL (reference sequence). The length of the CDR3 is 13 residues. The CDR3 sequence is CASRLRQTGELFF. For the CDR3, the DNA is TGTGCCAGCAGACTTAGACAGACCGGGGAGCTGTTTTTT.

The V and J genes are TRBV7-9 and TRBJ2-7; no clear D. Germline V lookup: CDR1 SEHNR, CDR2 FQNEAQ (reference sequence). Trimming shortened V by 4 bases and J by 0 bases, and 4 bases separated the two germline ends. The CDR3 totals 12 residues. The CDR3 sequence is CASSYTSYEQYF. CDR3 in DNA: TGTGCCAGCAGCTACACCTCCTACGAGCAGTACTTC.

The genes are TRBV30 and TRBJ1-3; 7 bases agree with TRBD1. The CDR3 is 14 amino acids. J lost 2 bases, V lost 3 bases, and 4 bases had no gene match. Germline V gives CDR1 GTSNPN, CDR2 SVGIG (reference sequence). The CDR3, as DNA: TGTGCCTGGAGGTATACAGGGGCTGGAAACACCATATATTTT. Protein sequence: CAWRYTGAGNTIYF.

The chain employs TRBV18 and TRBJ2-3; tentatively, D is TRBD1 (5 bases). The CDR3 is 15 amino acids. Germline V gene lookup returns CDR1 KGHSH and CDR2 LQKENI. Between the trimmed V and J ends, which lost 8 bases and 1 base, there was a span of 16 bases. The CDR3 sequence: CASLGEAGRTDTQYF. The CDR3 coding sequence is TGTGCCAGCCTAGGAGAGGCAGGGCGCACAGATACGCAGTATTTT.

The V and J genes are TRBV3-1 (or the pseudogene TRBV3-2) and TRBJ1-2; perhaps TRBD1 as D (6 bases). V dropped 0 bases and J dropped 4 bases, with 15 bases sitting between them. This CDR3 has 16 residues. CDR1 and CDR2 from the germline V gene are LGHDT and YNNKEL (reference sequence). CDR3 DNA: TGTGCCAGCAGCCAAGAGGCATCAGGGGATGGCTATGGCTACACCTTC. This translates into CASSQEASGDGYGYTF.

This chain joins TRBV19 and TRBJ1-5; D is ambiguous. The CDR3 totals 14 residues. V shed 7 bases and J shed 1 base, with 11 bases lying between them. Germline CDR1 LNHDA, CDR2 SQIVND (reference sequence). CDR3: CASTPIGSNQPQHF. CDR3 nucleotides: TGTGCCAGTACCCCCATCGGGAGCAATCAGCCCCAGCATTTT.

CDR3 sequence (DNA): TGTGCCAGCAGCTTTCACTACAATGAGCAGTTCTTC. It encodes CASSFHYNEQFF. J is TRBJ2-1 and V is TRBV5-4, with unresolved D. Germline lookup yields CDR1 SGHNT and CDR2 YYREEE (reference sequence). This CDR3 is built from 12 residues. V lost 2 bases and J 3 bases, leaving 3 bases between the germline ends.

The chain recombines TRBV5-1 with TRBJ1-4; possible D gene TRBD1, 6 bases. CDR3 length: 14 residues. V dropped 4 bases and J dropped 7 bases, with 14 bases sitting between them. The germline CDR1 and CDR2 sequences are SGHRS and YFSETQ. This CDR3 reads CASSRTAVSEKLFF. The CDR3 coding sequence is TGCGCCAGCAGCCGGACAGCAGTCAGTGAAAAACTGTTTTTT.